This TCR beta chain was recorded in a study of T cell repertoires and HLA-DP antigens. In the study overall: Alloreactive CD4+ T cells targeted HLA-DP on transduced HeLa.

The primer mix covered 54 TRBV segments and 13 TRBJ segments. TCRdb's table, derived via immunoSEQ multiplex PCR, lists solely in-frame clones and lacks some. The sample lists about 380 clones, over 60% occurring once. The CDR3 loop spans 14 amino acids. The ends were cut back, 1 base at V and 2 bases at J, with 9 bases in the middle. The germline gives CDR1 SGHDT, CDR2 YYEEEE. Label signifies: CD137+ CD4 T cells sorted after culture with HeLa expressing allogeneic HLA-DP. Retrovirally transduced HeLa cells with HLA-DPA1/DPB1, HLA-DM, invariant chain and CD80 served as stimulators. CD4+ cells expanded for around 15 days were restimulated 24 h with allogeneic-DPB1 HeLa cells. Negative selection yielded untouched CD4+ T cells of average roughly 98% purity.

The TCR originated in a woman aged 18-35 years in good health and CMV-seronegative. The chain carries TRBV5-6 and TRBJ1-2; a possible D gene is TRBD1 (5 bases). The sample was alloreactive CD137+ CD4+ T cells from cultured PBMCs. Subset defined: CD137+ CD4+ cells sorted after less than 25 h restimulation with the allogeneic HLA-DP-expressing HeLa cells. The CDR3 DNA is TGTGCCAGCAGCTTGCTTGGGGCCAACTATGGCTACACCTTC. Translating gives CASSLLGANYGYTF.